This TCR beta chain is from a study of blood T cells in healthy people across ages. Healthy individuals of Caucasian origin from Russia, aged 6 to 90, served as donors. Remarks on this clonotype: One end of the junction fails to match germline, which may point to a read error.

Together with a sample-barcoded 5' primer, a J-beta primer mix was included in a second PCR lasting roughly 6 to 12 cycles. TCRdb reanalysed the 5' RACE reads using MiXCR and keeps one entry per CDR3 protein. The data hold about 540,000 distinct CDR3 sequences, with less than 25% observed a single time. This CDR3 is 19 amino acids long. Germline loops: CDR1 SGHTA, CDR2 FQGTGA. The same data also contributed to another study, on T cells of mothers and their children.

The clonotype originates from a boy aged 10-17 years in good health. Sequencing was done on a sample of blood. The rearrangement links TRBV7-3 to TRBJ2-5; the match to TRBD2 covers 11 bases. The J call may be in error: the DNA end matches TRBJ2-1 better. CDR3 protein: CASNLIAGGPPSSYNEQFF. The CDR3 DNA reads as TGTGCCAGCAACTTAATAGCGGGAGGGCCCCCTAGCTCCTACAATGAGCAGTTCTTC.